This T cell receptor (beta chain) is from a study of CD8 T cells in Susac syndrome. The germline V gene encodes CDR1 MNHEY and CDR2 SVGEGT. J gave up 5 bases and V 7 bases, and 10 bases lay outside the gene matches. CDR3 length equals 14 residues. The RNA, 0.5 to 1 ug, was put through reverse transcription using random hexamers. TCRdb ran MiXCR on the immunoSEQ multiplex PCR reads and lists one entry per CDR3 protein. The table has 200,000 to 250,000 distinct CDR3 sequences, approximately 94% seen once. This clonotype was seen just once. The TCR comes from a human donor with Susac syndrome. The sequenced sample consisted of CD4+ T cells from PBMCs. The chain links TRBV6-2 or TRBV6-3 to TRBJ2-5; 7 bases align to TRBD2. The CDR3 here is CASTLLRAGETQYF. As DNA, the CDR3 is TGTGCCAGCACCCTCCTCCGAGCGGGGGAGACCCAGTACTTC.